This T cell receptor (beta chain) was observed in a study of cytomegalovirus exposure and HLA in healthy donors. Overall study results and limits: Subsequent analysis revealed that first-cohort TCR clusters tended to co-occur in the roughly 120 validation repertoires. The investigators catalogued under 200 TCR beta chains as cytomegalovirus-associated.

Trimming removed 3 bases from V and 5 bases from J, with 6 bases in between. The CDR3 has 12 amino acids. CDR1 is SGDLS and CDR2 is YYNGEE in the germline V gene. Only one count was recorded for this clone. Its antigen is unknown. Libraries were prepared by immunoSEQ multiplex PCR; TCRdb keeps only in-frame clonotypes and omits some of them. The table lists roughly 190,000 clones, around nine tenths of them singletons. The source is a young man in good health and CMV-seropositive. V and J are TRBV9 and TRBJ2-1; TRBD1 is a possible D gene (6 bases). The source material was PBMCs. The CDR3: CASSGGHNEQFF. In DNA form, the CDR3 reads TGTGCCAGCAGCGGGGGGCACAATGAGCAGTTCTTC.